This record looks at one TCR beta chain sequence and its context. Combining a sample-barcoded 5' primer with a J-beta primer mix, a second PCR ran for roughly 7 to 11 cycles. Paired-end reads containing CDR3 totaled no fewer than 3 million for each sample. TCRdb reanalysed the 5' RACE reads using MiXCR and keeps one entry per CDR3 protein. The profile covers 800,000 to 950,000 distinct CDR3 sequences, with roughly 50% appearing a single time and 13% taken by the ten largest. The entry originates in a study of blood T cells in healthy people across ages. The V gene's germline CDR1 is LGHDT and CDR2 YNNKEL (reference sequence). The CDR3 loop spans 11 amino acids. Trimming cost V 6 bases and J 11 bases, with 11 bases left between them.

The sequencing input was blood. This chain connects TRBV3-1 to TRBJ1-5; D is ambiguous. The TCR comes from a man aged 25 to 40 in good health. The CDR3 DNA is TGTGCCAGCAGAGTCAAATTTGCCCAGCATTTT. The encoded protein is CASRVKFAQHF.